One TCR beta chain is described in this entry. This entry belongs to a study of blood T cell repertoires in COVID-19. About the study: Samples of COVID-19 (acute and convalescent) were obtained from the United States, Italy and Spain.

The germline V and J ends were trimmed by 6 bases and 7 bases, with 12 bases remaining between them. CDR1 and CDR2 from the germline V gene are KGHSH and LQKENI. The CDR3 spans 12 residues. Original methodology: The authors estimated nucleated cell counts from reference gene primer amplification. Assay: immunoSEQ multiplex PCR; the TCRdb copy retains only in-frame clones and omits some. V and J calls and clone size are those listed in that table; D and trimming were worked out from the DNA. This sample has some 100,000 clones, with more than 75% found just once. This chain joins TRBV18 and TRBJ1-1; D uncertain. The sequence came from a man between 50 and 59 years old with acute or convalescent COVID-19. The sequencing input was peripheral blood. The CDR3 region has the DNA TGTGCCAGCTCCCCCTCAGCGGGTGAAGCTTTCTTT. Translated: CASSPSAGEAFF.